One and the same sample provided the 2 T cell receptor beta chains below, sequenced in a study of T cell changes during pregnancy in multiple sclerosis. Profiling relied on immunoSEQ multiplex PCR, and the TCRdb table lists in-frame clones only, not all of them. The sample consists of tens of thousands of clones, roughly 93% of them appearing once. The sequencing here drew on peripheral blood, taken in the second trimester of pregnancy. Receptors were obtained from a female donor with multiple sclerosis, enrolled in a pregnancy study.

This chain connects TRBV6-5 to TRBJ1-1, with a tentative D call TRBD1 (5 bases). The CDR3 totals 14 residues. Between the trimmed V and J ends, which lost 5 bases and 5 bases, there was a span of 15 bases. The germline gives CDR1 MNHEY, CDR2 SVGAGI. The CDR3 protein is CASSPRTMGTEAFF. DNA for the CDR3: TGTGCCAGCAGTCCCCGGACAATGGGTACTGAAGCTTTCTTT.

This clone was seen more than once but under ten times. V gene TRBV18 combines with J gene TRBJ1-2, with 10 bases matching TRBD1. V shed 3 bases, J shed 6 bases, and the junction held 7 bases outside the gene matches. The CDR3 spans 15 residues. Germline V CDR1 and CDR2: KGHSH, LQKENI. The CDR3 sequence is CASSPTTGGRDGYTF. CDR3 nucleotide sequence: TGTGCCAGCTCACCTACGACAGGGGGCAGAGATGGCTACACCTTC. The full variable domain, rest sourced from reference TRBV18 and TRBJ1-2, is NAGVMQNPRHLVRRRGQEARLRCSPMKGHSHVYWYRQLPEEGLKFMVYLQKENIIDESGMPKERFSAEFPKEGPSILRIQQVVRGDSAAYFCASSPTTGGRDGYTFGSGTRLTVV.